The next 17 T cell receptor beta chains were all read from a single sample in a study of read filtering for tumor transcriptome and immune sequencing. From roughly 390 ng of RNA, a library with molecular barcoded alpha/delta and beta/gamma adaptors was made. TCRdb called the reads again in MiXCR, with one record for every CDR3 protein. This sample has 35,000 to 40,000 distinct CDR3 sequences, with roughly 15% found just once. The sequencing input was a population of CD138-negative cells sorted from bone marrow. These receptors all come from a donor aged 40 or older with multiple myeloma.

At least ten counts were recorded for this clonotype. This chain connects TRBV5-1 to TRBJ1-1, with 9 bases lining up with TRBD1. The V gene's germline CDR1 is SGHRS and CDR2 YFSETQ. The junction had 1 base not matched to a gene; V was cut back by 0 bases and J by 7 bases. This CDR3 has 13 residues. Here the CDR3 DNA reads TGCGCCAGCAGCTTGGGGGACAGGGTTGAAGCTTTCTTT. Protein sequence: CASSLGDRVEAFF. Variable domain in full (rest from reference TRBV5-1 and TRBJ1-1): KAGVTQTPRYLIKTRGQQVTLSCSPISGHRSVSWYQQTPGQGLQFLFEYFSETQRNKGNFPGRFSGRQFSNSRSEMNVSTLELGDSALYLCASSLGDRVEAFFGQGTRLTVV.

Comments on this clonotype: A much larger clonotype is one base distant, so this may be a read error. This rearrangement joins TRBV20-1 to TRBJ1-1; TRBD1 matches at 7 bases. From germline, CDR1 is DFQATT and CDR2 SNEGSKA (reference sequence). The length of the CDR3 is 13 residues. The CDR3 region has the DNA TGCAGTGCACAAGGGGGCGTGGAGACTGGAGCTTTCTTT. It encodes CSAQGGVETGAFF.

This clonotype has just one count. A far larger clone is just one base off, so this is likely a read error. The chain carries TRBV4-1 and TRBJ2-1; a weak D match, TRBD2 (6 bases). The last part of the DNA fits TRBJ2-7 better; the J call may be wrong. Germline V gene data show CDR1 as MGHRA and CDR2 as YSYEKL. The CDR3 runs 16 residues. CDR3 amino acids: CASSQDLAAPNYEQYF. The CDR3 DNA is TGCGCCAGCAGCCAAGATTTAGCGGCCCCCAACTACGAGCAGTACTTC.

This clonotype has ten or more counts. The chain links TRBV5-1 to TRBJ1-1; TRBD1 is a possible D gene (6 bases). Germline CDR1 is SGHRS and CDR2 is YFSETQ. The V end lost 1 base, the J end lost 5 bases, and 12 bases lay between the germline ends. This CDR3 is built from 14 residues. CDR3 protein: CASSLPGAMTEAFF. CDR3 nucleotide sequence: TGCGCCAGCAGCTTGCCGGGGGCGATGACTGAAGCTTTCTTT.

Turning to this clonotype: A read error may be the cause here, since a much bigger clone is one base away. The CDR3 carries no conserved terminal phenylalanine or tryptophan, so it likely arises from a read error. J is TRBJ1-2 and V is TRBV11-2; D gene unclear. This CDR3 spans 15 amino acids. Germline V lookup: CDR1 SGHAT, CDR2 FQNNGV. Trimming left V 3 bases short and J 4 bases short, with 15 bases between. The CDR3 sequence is CASSFSGPGFYGYTI. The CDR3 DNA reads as TGTGCCAGCAGCTTTAGTGGGCCGGGATTCTATGGCTACACCATC.

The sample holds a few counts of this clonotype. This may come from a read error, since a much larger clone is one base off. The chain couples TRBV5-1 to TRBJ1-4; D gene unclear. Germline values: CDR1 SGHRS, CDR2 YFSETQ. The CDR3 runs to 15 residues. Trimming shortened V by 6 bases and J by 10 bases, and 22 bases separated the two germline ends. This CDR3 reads CASTLPRAPGGKLFF. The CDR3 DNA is TGCGCCAGCACCCTACCCCGGGCCCCAGGCGGAAAACTGTTTTTT.

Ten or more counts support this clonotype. In DNA, the CDR3 is TGTGCCAGCAGCCCCACGCGGACTAGCGGGAGAACAGATACGCAGTATTTT. Protein: CASSPTRTSGRTDTQYF. The chain carries TRBV7-6 and TRBJ2-3; 13 nucleotides align to TRBD2. Germline V gene data show CDR1 as SGHVS and CDR2 as FNYEAQ. The CDR3 spans 17 residues. The junction had 8 bases not matched to a gene; V was cut back by 5 bases and J by 3 bases. Looking up the rest from reference TRBV7-6 and TRBJ2-3 gives the full variable domain: GAGVSQSPRYKVTKRGQDVALRCDPISGHVSLYWYRQALGQGPEFLTYFNYEAQQDKSGLPNDRFSAERPEGSISTLTIQRTEQRDSAMYRCASSPTRTSGRTDTQYFGPGTRLTVL.

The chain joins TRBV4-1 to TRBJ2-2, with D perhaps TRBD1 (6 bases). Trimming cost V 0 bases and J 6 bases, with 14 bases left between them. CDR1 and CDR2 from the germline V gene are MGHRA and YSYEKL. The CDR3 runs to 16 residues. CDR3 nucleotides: TGCGCCAGCAGCCAAGAAGAATCGTCAGGGGCCGGGGAGCTGTTTTTT. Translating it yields CASSQEESSGAGELFF.

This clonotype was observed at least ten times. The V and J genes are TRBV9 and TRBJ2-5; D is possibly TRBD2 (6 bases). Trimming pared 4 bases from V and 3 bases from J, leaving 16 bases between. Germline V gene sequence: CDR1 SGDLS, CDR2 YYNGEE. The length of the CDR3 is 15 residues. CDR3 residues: CASSPFGGGKETQYF. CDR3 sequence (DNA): TGTGCCAGCAGCCCGTTCGGGGGAGGTAAAGAGACCCAGTACTTC.

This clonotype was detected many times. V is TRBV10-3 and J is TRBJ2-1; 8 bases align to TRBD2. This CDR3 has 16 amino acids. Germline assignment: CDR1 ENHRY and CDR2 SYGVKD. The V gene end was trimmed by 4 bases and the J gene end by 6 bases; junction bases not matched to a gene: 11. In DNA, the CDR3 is TGTGCCATCAGTGGACTAGGCGGGGGGCCAGTCAATGAGCAGTTCTTC. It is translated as CAISGLGGGPVNEQFF.

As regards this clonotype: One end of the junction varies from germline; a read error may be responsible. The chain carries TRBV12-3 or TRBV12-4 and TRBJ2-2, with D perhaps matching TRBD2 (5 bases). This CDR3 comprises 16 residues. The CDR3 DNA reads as TGTGCCAGCAGTTTCCTGACCCGTGGCGGCACCGGGGAACTGTTTTTT. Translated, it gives CASSFLTRGGTGELFF.

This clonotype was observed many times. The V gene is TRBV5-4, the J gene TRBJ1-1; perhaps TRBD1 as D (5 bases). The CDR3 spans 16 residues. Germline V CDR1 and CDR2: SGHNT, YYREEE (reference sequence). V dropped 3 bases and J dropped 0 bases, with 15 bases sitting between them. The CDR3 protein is CASSSPDKTLNTEAFF. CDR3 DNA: TGTGCCAGCAGCTCACCGGACAAGACCTTGAACACTGAAGCTTTCTTT.

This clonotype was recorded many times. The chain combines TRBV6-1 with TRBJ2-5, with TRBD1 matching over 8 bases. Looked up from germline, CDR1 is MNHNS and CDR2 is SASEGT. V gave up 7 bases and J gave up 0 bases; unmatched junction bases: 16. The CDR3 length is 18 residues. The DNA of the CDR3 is TGTGCCAGCACCGCGCTAACCGGGACAGGACTGTACCAAGAGACCCAGTACTTC. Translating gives CASTALTGTGLYQETQYF.

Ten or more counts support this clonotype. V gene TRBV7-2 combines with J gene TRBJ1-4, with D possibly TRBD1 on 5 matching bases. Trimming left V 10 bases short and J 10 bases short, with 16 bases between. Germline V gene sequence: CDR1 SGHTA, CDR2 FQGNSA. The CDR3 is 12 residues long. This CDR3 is CATADGGGKLFF. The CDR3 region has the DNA TGTGCCACAGCGGATGGGGGTGGAAAACTGTTTTTT.

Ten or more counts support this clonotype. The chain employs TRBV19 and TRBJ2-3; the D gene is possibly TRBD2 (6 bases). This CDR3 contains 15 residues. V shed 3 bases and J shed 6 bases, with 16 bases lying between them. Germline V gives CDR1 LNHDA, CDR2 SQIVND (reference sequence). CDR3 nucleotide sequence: TGTGCCAGTAGTATTGGAGGGTCCCCATCCGATACGCAGTATTTT. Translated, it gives CASSIGGSPSDTQYF.

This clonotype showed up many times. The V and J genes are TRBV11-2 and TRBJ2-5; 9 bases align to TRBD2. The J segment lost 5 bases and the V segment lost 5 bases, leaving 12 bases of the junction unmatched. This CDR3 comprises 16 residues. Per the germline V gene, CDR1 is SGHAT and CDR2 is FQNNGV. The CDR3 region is CASSRRLAGEGETQYF. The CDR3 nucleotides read TGTGCCAGCAGCCGAAGATTAGCGGGAGAGGGGGAGACCCAGTACTTC.

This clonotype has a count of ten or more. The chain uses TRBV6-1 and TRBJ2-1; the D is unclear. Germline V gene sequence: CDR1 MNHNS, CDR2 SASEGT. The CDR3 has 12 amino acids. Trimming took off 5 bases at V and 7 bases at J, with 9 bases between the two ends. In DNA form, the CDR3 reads TGTGCCAGCAGTCACAGCAGGAATGAGCAGTTCTTC. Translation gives CASSHSRNEQFF.